Following are 10 T cell receptor beta chains from one sample sequenced in a study of T cell repertoires in cytomegalovirus infection. These receptors' antigens are unknown. TCRdb analysed the reads with MiXCR anew, one entry per CDR3 protein. The sample has under 150,000 distinct CDR3 sequences, 30% to 35% seen once; the top ten hold roughly 40%. This specimen was CD8+ T cells from cultured PBMCs, taken from culture after CMV antigen stimulation. These receptors all come from a human donor in good health (CMV status not recorded). Some clones in this sample may be carry-over from other donors' samples.

The gene calls are TRBV20-1 and TRBJ1-6; 7 bases map to TRBD1. Unmatched junction bases numbered 4, after V lost 3 bases and J lost 5 bases. The length of the CDR3 is 14 residues. CDR1 and CDR2 (germline): DFQATT, SNEGSKA (reference sequence). This chain's CDR3 is CSARSTGDNSPLHF. CDR3 DNA sequence: TGCAGTGCTAGGTCTACAGGGGATAATTCACCCCTCCACTTT.

The chain joins TRBV4-2 to TRBJ2-6; TRBD2 is a possible D gene (7 bases). The V gene's germline CDR1 is LGHNA and CDR2 YNFKEQ. Between the trimmed V and J ends, which lost 3 bases and 1 base, there was a span of 13 bases. CDR3 length: 17 amino acids. In nucleotides, the CDR3 is TGTGCCAGCAGCCACCCAGGGGAGGGATCTGGGGCCAACGTCCTGACTTTC. It codes for CASSHPGEGSGANVLTF.

This clonotype has a count of ten or more. J is TRBJ2-7 and V is TRBV7-2, with a possible D match to TRBD2 (7 bases). CDR3 length: 19 residues. Germline CDR1 and CDR2: SGHTA and FQGNSA. Trimming pared 1 base from V and 1 base from J, leaving 23 bases between. The CDR3 is CASSLEGGLGLDTSYEQYF. CDR3 DNA sequence: TGTGCCAGCAGCTTAGAGGGGGGTCTTGGACTAGACACATCCTACGAGCAGTACTTC.

This clonotype has only a few counts. This CDR3 is CASFVGRGGLSGEQFF. In nucleotides, the CDR3 is TGTGCCAGCTTTGTGGGACGGGGGGGCCTAAGCGGTGAGCAGTTCTTC. V gene TRBV7-6 combines with J gene TRBJ2-1, with TRBD2 matching over 8 bases. The CDR3 consists of 16 residues. J lost 9 bases, V lost 8 bases, and 18 bases had no gene match. Germline V gene data show CDR1 as SGHVS and CDR2 as FNYEAQ.

This clonotype was observed a few times. The chain joins TRBV7-2 to TRBJ2-3; D gene uncertain. The length of the CDR3 is 13 residues. With 2 bases removed from V and 6 bases from J, the gap between germline ends came to 9 bases. Germline CDR1 and CDR2: SGHTA and FQGNSA. For the CDR3, the DNA is TGTGCCAGCAGCTTACGACCGGAGGATACGCAGTATTTT. It specifies CASSLRPEDTQYF. Together with reference TRBV7-2 and TRBJ2-3, the CDR3 gives the full variable domain: GAGVSQSPSNKVTEKGKDVELRCDPISGHTALYWYRQSLGQGLEFLIYFQGNSAPDKSGLPSDRFSAERTGGSVSTLTIQRTQQEDSAVYLCASSLRPEDTQYFGPGTRLTVL.

V and J are TRBV12-3 or TRBV12-4 and TRBJ2-1, with 15 positions matching TRBD2. The length of the CDR3 is 16 residues. V lost 3 bases to trimming and J lost 9 bases; unmatched junction nucleotides: 6. CDR3 coding DNA: TGTGCCAGCAGTTTCGGACTAGCGGGGGGGCTCGGTGAGCAGTTCTTC. This encodes CASSFGLAGGLGEQFF.

This clonotype has a handful of counts. The rearrangement joins TRBV12-5 to TRBJ1-5, with TRBD1 matching 8 bases. The length of the CDR3 is 15 residues. V lost 3 bases to trimming and J lost 5 bases; unmatched junction nucleotides: 6. Germline V gene sequence: CDR1 LGHNT, CDR2 FRNRAP. The CDR3 is CASGFGRGLYQPQHF. The DNA for the CDR3 is TGTGCTAGTGGTTTCGGCAGGGGGCTTTATCAGCCCCAGCATTTT.

The CDR3: CASSSNKGPSTDTQYF. Here the CDR3 DNA reads TGTGCCAGCAGCTCTAATAAGGGGCCGAGCACAGATACGCAGTATTTT. The chain carries TRBV7-6 and TRBJ2-3; TRBD1 might be the D (5 bases). The V and J ends lost 4 bases and 0 bases respectively, with 14 bases between them. The germline gives CDR1 SGHVS, CDR2 FNYEAQ. The CDR3 covers 16 residues.

V is TRBV7-6 and J is TRBJ2-5; 10 bases map to TRBD2. V lost 1 base, J lost 5 bases, and 7 bases stayed unmatched. Germline CDR1 and CDR2: SGHVS and FNYEAQ. The CDR3 consists of 16 residues. CDR3 in amino acids: CASSLESAGGRETQYF. The CDR3 region has the DNA TGTGCCAGCAGCTTAGAGTCAGCGGGGGGGCGCGAGACCCAGTACTTC.

The chain employs TRBV7-8 and TRBJ2-5, with 8 bases fitting TRBD2. With V trimmed by 5 bases and J by 4 bases, 15 bases remained unmatched. From germline, CDR1 is SGHVS and CDR2 FQNEAQ. This CDR3 comprises 17 residues. The CDR3 sequence: CASSLFSGGAEGETQYF. CDR3 nucleotides: TGTGCCAGCAGCCTTTTCAGCGGGGGAGCCGAGGGAGAGACCCAGTACTTC. Combining the CDR3 with reference TRBV7-8 and TRBJ2-5 gives the whole variable domain GAGVSQSPRYKVAKRGQDVALRCDPISGHVSLFWYQQALGQGPEFLTYFQNEAQLDKSGLPSDRFFAERPEGSVSTLKIQRTQQEDSAVYLCASSLFSGGAEGETQYFGPGTRLLVL.